What follows are 16 T cell receptor beta chains derived from one specimen sequenced in a study of OX40 agonist ivuxolimab in advanced cancers. Produced via immunoSEQ multiplex PCR; TCRdb's table is partial and in-frame only. Here the sample spans over 65,000 clones, more than 70% being singletons. The sample was CD4+ or CD8+ T cells sorted from blood, taken in a trial of the OX40 agonist ivuxolimab. Receptors originate from an adult with an advanced solid tumor such as melanoma, head and neck, liver or kidney cancer.

The chain combines TRBV5-1 with TRBJ2-5, with 7 nucleotides matching TRBD1. CDR1 and CDR2 from the germline V gene are SGHRS and YFSETQ. The CDR3 has 15 amino acids. J was trimmed by 0 bases and V by 2 bases; bases with no gene match: 4. CDR3: CASSFVTGNQETQYF. CDR3 DNA sequence: TGCGCCAGCAGCTTCGTGACAGGGAACCAAGAGACCCAGTACTTC.

The chain is built from TRBV6-4 and TRBJ2-3, with D perhaps TRBD2 (6 bases). The CDR3 runs 15 residues. The germline V and J ends were trimmed by 5 bases and 1 base, with 13 bases remaining between them. Germline V CDR1 and CDR2: MRHNA, SNTAGT. CDR3 DNA sequence: TGTGCCAGCAGTTTCTCGGGAGTCGGCACAGATACGCAGTATTTT. Protein product: CASSFSGVGTDTQYF.

The chain is built from TRBV19 and TRBJ2-7, with 11 positions matching TRBD1. Germline assignment: CDR1 LNHDA and CDR2 SQIVND (reference sequence). The CDR3 consists of 14 residues. V lost 7 bases and J lost 3; bases outside the gene matches: 5. The CDR3 reads CASTGTGGIYEQYF. The CDR3 DNA sequence: TGTGCCAGTACTGGGACAGGGGGTATCTACGAGCAGTACTTC.

The CDR3: CASSPQGSFYRAFF. For the CDR3, the DNA is TGTGCCAGCAGTCCACAGGGATCCTTTTATAGGGCTTTCTTT. The gene calls are TRBV28 and TRBJ1-1; tentative D call: TRBD1 (6 bases). Trimming removed 5 bases at V and 11 bases at J, with 21 bases between. Germline lookup yields CDR1 MDHEN and CDR2 SYDVKM. CDR3 size: 14 residues.

V usage is TRBV5-1 and J usage is TRBJ1-2; D is unclear. CDR3 length: 15 residues. The ends were cut back, 1 base at V and 4 bases at J, with 14 bases in the middle. Germline-derived CDR1 and CDR2 are SGHRS and YFSETQ. The CDR3 DNA follows: TGCGCCAGCAGCTTGTATTTGGAGAGCCCCTATGGCTACACCTTC. It translates to CASSLYLESPYGYTF. The full variable domain, with the rest looked up from reference TRBV5-1 and TRBJ1-2, is KAGVTQTPRYLIKTRGQQVTLSCSPISGHRSVSWYQQTPGQGLQFLFEYFSETQRNKGNFPGRFSGRQFSNSRSEMNVSTLELGDSALYLCASSLYLESPYGYTFGSGTRLTVV.

V and J are TRBV11-2 and TRBJ2-2; D is perhaps TRBD1 (6 bases). CDR3 length: 15 amino acids. Per germline, CDR1 SGHAT and CDR2 FQNNGV. With 1 base removed from V and 2 bases from J, the gap between germline ends came to 8 bases. The CDR3 nucleotides are TGTGCCAGCAGCTTAGGGGGACATAACACCGGGGAGCTGTTTTTT. Its translation is CASSLGGHNTGELFF.

This chain joins TRBV7-2 and TRBJ2-2, with 7 bases aligning to TRBD2. J gave up 9 bases and V 1 base, and 2 bases lay outside the gene matches. Germline V CDR1 and CDR2: SGHTA, FQGNSA. The CDR3 contains 13 residues. CDR3 loop: CASSLGAGRELFF. Here the CDR3 DNA reads TGTGCCAGCAGCTTAGGAGCGGGACGGGAGCTGTTTTTT.

This clone came up once. The chain combines TRBV5-6 with TRBJ2-1; D is unresolved. The ends were cut back, 1 base at V and 6 bases at J, with 2 bases in the middle. The CDR3 length is 11 residues. Germline V lookup: CDR1 SGHDT, CDR2 YYEEEE. The CDR3 DNA is TGTGCCAGCAGCTTGTCCAATGAGCAGTTCTTC. Translation: CASSLSNEQFF. Full variable domain (remainder filled in from reference TRBV5-6 and TRBJ2-1): DAGVTQSPTHLIKTRGQQVTLRCSPKSGHDTVSWYQQALGQGPQFIFQYYEEEERQRGNFPDRFSGHQFPNYSSELNVNALLLGDSALYLCASSLSNEQFFGPGTRLTVL.

This clone was recorded only once. The chain combines TRBV5-5 with TRBJ2-7; D perhaps matches TRBD2 (5 bases). In germline, CDR1 is SGHKS, CDR2 YYEKEE (reference sequence). V was shortened by 0 bases and J by 2 bases, with 9 bases between the two germline ends. This CDR3 is built from 14 residues. The CDR3 here is CASSLVRGPYEQYF. The CDR3 nucleotides are TGTGCCAGCAGCTTGGTACGCGGGCCCTACGAGCAGTACTTC.

CDR3 residues: CASSQEGGSYNEQFF. As DNA, the CDR3 is TGTGCCAGCAGCCAAGAGGGGGGATCCTACAATGAGCAGTTCTTC. The chain combines TRBV4-2 with TRBJ2-1; possibly TRBD2 for D (6 bases). Trimming shortened V by 0 bases and J by 1 base, and 7 bases separated the two germline ends. The germline V gene has CDR1 LGHNA and CDR2 YNFKEQ. This CDR3 is 15 amino acids long.

CDR3 DNA: TGTGCCAGCAGCTCACCCTATAGCGGTCCCTCCTACAATGAGCAGTTCTTC. It specifies CASSSPYSGPSYNEQFF. The V and J genes are TRBV11-3 and TRBJ2-1, with a tentative D call TRBD2 (6 bases). Germline lookup yields CDR1 SGHNT and CDR2 YENEEA. The CDR3 is made up of 17 amino acids. Trimming removed 4 bases at V and 0 bases at J, with 16 bases between.

The rearrangement links TRBV9 to TRBJ2-1; 8 bases match TRBD2. V was clipped by 1 base and J by 5 bases; unmatched bases: 5. The germline V gene encodes CDR1 SGDLS and CDR2 YYNGEE. This CDR3 region has 15 residues. CDR3 region: CASSVSTSGNNEQFF. CDR3 coding DNA: TGTGCCAGCAGCGTATCAACTAGCGGCAACAATGAGCAGTTCTTC.

The genes are TRBV2 and TRBJ1-5; 9 nucleotides agree with TRBD1. Trimming removed 9 bases from V and 5 bases from J; junction bases left unmatched: 5. In germline, CDR1 is SNHLY, CDR2 FYNNEI. The CDR3 has 13 amino acids. The CDR3 here is CASTGGWDQPQHF. The CDR3 coding sequence is TGTGCCAGTACAGGGGGCTGGGATCAGCCCCAGCATTTT.

This chain joins TRBV18 and TRBJ2-7; 8 nucleotides line up with TRBD1. Germline CDR1 and CDR2: KGHSH and LQKENI. Trimming cost V 0 bases and J 4 bases; bases outside gene matches: 5. This CDR3 has 15 amino acids. CDR3 in amino acids: CASSPPAGGLYEQYF. DNA for the CDR3: TGTGCCAGCTCACCACCGGCAGGGGGCCTTTACGAGCAGTACTTC.

This clone is medium-sized within its sample. The chain combines TRBV10-3 with TRBJ1-5, with D perhaps TRBD1 (5 bases). Between the trimmed V and J ends, which lost 8 bases and 3 bases, there was a span of 11 bases. In germline, CDR1 is ENHRY, CDR2 SYGVKD. The CDR3 is made up of 13 amino acids. The CDR3: CAIGGRDNQPQHF. DNA of the CDR3: TGTGCCATCGGGGGAAGGGACAATCAGCCCCAGCATTTT.

V gene TRBV11-2 combines with J gene TRBJ2-7; 12 positions agree with TRBD2. V dropped 0 bases and J dropped 5; count of bases not matched to a gene: 5. CDR1 and CDR2 (germline): SGHAT, FQNNGV. CDR3 length: 16 residues. CDR3 residues: CASSLDPGLAGNEQYF. CDR3 bases: TGTGCCAGCAGCTTAGATCCGGGACTAGCGGGCAACGAGCAGTACTTC.